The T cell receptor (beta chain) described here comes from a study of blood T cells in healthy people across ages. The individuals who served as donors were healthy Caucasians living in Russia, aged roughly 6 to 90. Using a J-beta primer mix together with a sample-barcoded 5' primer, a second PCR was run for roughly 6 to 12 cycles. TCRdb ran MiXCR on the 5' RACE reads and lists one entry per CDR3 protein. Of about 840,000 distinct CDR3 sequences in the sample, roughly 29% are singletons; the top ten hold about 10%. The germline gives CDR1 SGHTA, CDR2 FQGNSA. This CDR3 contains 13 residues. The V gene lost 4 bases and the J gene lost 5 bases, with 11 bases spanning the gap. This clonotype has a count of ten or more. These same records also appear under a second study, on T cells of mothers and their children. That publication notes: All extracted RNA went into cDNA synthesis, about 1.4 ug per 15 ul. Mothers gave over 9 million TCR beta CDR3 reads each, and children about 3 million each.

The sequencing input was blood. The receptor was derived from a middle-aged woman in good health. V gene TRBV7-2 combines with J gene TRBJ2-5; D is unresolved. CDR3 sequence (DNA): TGTGCCAGCAGCTCGAGCACGAAGGAGACCCAGTACTTC. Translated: CASSSSTKETQYF.